This TCR beta chain was documented in a study of cytomegalovirus exposure and HLA in healthy donors. Study findings and constraints: The classifier, whose performance was assessed in both the original and validation cohorts, reportedly diagnosed cytomegalovirus status with high specificity and sensitivity. Fewer N-insertions (relative to the 666-donor mean) were reportedly seen in an Asian-associated ancestry cluster in a later analysis. For most TCR beta V segments, an earlier analysis put the productive rate at about 90% or about 30% of the time.

In the case of this clone: What it recognizes is unknown.

PCR involved 60 Vbeta and 13 Jbeta primers. Sequenced by immunoSEQ multiplex PCR; TCRdb stores in-frame clones only, minus some. The sample yields about 200,000 clones, about 80% seen once. This CDR3 contains 15 residues. The sequence was collected from a woman aged 25 to 39 in good health and CMV-seropositive. The specimen sequenced was PBMCs. V usage is TRBV7-5 and J usage is TRBJ1-3. TRBV7-5 is described as a pseudogene. CDR3 loop: CARSLACGDGNTIYF. DNA of the CDR3: TGTGCCAGAAGCTTAGCGTGCGGGGATGGAAACACCATATATTTT.